Below, 31 T cell receptor beta chains from the same sample are listed, as sequenced in a study of CD8+CD57+ T cells in acquired aplastic anemia. Genomic DNA acted as the template from which TCR beta VDJ combination and CDR3 sequence profiling were carried out. TCRdb re-called the reads with MiXCR, one entry per CDR3 protein. Of about 250,000 distinct CDR3 sequences listed, around half are singletons. Patients included in sequencing had previously demonstrated CD8+CD57+ cell expansion by flow cytometry. Sequencing was done on a sample of sorted CD4+, CD8+, or CD8+CD57+ T cells (not recorded which) from PBMCs. All receptors derive from a human donor with aplastic anemia.

This clonotype has a handful of counts. This chain links TRBV15 with TRBJ2-3, with 11 bases identical to TRBD2. Germline loops: CDR1 LNHNV, CDR2 YYDKDF (reference sequence). J lost 0 bases, V lost 5 bases, and 7 bases had no gene match. The CDR3 is 17 amino acids. This CDR3 is CATSDSGGASSTDTQYF. The CDR3 DNA is TGTGCCACCAGCGATAGCGGGGGGGCTTCCAGCACAGATACGCAGTATTTT. Combining the CDR3 with reference TRBV15 and TRBJ2-3 gives the whole variable domain DAMVIQNPRYQVTQFGKPVTLSCSQTLNHNVMYWYQQKSSQAPKLLFHYYDKDFNNEADTPDNFQSRRPNTSFCFLDIRSPGLGDTAMYLCATSDSGGASSTDTQYFGPGTRLTVL.

This clonotype was seen repeatedly, ten times or more. The gene calls are TRBV6-1 and TRBJ2-5, with D maybe TRBD1 (5 bases). This CDR3 spans 17 amino acids. Germline values: CDR1 MNHNS, CDR2 SASEGT. V dropped 4 bases and J dropped 2 bases, with 20 bases sitting between them. Here the CDR3 reads CASSAQVRVVLQETQYF. The CDR3 DNA is TGTGCCAGCAGTGCACAGGTCAGAGTTGTGTTACAAGAGACCCAGTACTTC.

V is TRBV7-3 and J is TRBJ1-1; no firm D call. CDR1 is SGHTA and CDR2 is FQGTGA in the germline V gene. The CDR3 consists of 15 residues. Trimming pared 1 base from V and 2 bases from J, leaving 11 bases between. As DNA, the CDR3 is TGTGCCAGCAGCTTAAATCCGACAAGCAACACTGAAGCTTTCTTT. Its translation: CASSLNPTSNTEAFF.

This clonotype was picked up many times. This sequence joins TRBV4-2 and TRBJ2-7; D is perhaps TRBD2 (5 bases). V lost 0 bases to trimming and J lost 0 bases, with 6 bases between them. In germline, CDR1 is LGHNA, CDR2 YNFKEQ. The CDR3 loop spans 14 amino acids. CDR3 DNA: TGTGCCAGCAGCCAAGAAGAGGGCTCCTACGAGCAGTACTTC. Amino acids: CASSQEEGSYEQYF.

This clonotype appeared many times. The J gene is TRBJ2-7, the V gene TRBV20-1; 13 bases align to TRBD2. J was trimmed by 4 bases and V by 5 bases; bases with no gene match: 11. This CDR3 contains 16 residues. Germline CDR1 and CDR2: DFQATT and SNEGSKA (reference sequence). CDR3 residues: CSARPLAGGTDYEQYF. The CDR3, as DNA: TGCAGTGCTCGCCCACTAGCGGGAGGGACCGATTACGAGCAGTACTTC.

The V and J genes are TRBV25-1 and TRBJ1-2; D ambiguous. The germline CDR1 and CDR2 sequences are MGHDK and SYGVNS. Between the trimmed V and J ends, which lost 4 bases and 1 base, there was a span of 19 bases. The CDR3 is made up of 17 amino acids. The CDR3 sequence is CASSGSLGTAHNYGYTF. Written as DNA, the CDR3 is TGTGCCAGCAGTGGTTCCTTAGGAACAGCCCATAACTATGGCTACACCTTC.

At least ten counts were recorded for this clonotype. The chain recombines TRBV20-1 with TRBJ2-7, with 7 nucleotides matching TRBD1. The CDR3 is made up of 13 amino acids. Germline values: CDR1 DFQATT, CDR2 SNEGSKA (reference sequence). J was trimmed by 1 base and V by 5 bases; bases with no gene match: 5. The DNA for the CDR3 is TGCAGTGCTTCCGGGACAGATTCCTACGAGCAGTACTTC. Protein product: CSASGTDSYEQYF.

Points on this clonotype: As the CDR3 is not closed by the conserved phenylalanine or tryptophan, this likely results from a read error. The limits of the CDR3 on the DNA are not certain, so only TCRdb's listed CDR3 is given. V and J are TRBV5-1 and TRBJ1-4. In germline, CDR1 is SGHRS, CDR2 YFSETQ. 11 amino acids form the CDR3, both terminal residues included. CDR3 loop: CASSLYSGGVV.

The chain joins TRBV20-1 to TRBJ2-5; 7 bases are shared with TRBD2. This CDR3 region has 14 residues. In germline, CDR1 is DFQATT, CDR2 SNEGSKA (reference sequence). Trimming cost V 5 bases and J 2 bases; bases outside gene matches: 8. The CDR3 reads CSAEEAGKQETQYF. The CDR3 bases are TGCAGTGCTGAGGAAGCGGGGAAGCAAGAGACCCAGTACTTC.

This sequence joins TRBV6-5 and TRBJ2-2; possible D gene TRBD2, 6 bases. Germline CDR1 reads MNHEY; CDR2 reads SVGAGI. Trimming stripped 0 bases from V and 3 bases from J, with 8 bases between. This CDR3 is built from 15 residues. The CDR3 reads CASSYSGRYTGELFF. CDR3 bases: TGTGCCAGCAGTTACTCCGGGAGATACACCGGGGAGCTGTTTTTT.

This chain links TRBV25-1 with TRBJ2-1; 9 bases are shared with TRBD2. Germline CDR1 reads MGHDK; CDR2 reads SYGVNS. V was pared by 5 bases and J by 4 bases, with 9 bases of the junction left unmatched. The CDR3 contains 16 residues. The CDR3 bases are TGTGCCAGCAGTTTATGGGCTAGCGGGGTATACAATGAGCAGTTCTTC. It translates to CASSLWASGVYNEQFF.

Note on this clonotype: Since no conserved phenylalanine or tryptophan closes the CDR3, a read error is the likely cause. It is unclear where the CDR3 begins or ends on the DNA, so no DNA is shown, and the CDR3 is as TCRdb lists it. The chain couples TRBV7-2 to TRBJ2-1. 14 amino acids form the CDR3, both terminal residues included. The V gene's germline CDR1 is SGHTA and CDR2 FQGNSA. CDR3 protein: CASSFFGGDNEQTL.

This clonotype was counted ten times or more. V usage is TRBV5-5 and J usage is TRBJ2-7, with 10 positions matching TRBD2. Trimming at V came to 5 bases and at J to 1 base, leaving 6 bases not matched to a gene. This CDR3 has 15 residues. The germline CDR1 and CDR2 sequences are SGHKS and YYEKEE (reference sequence). The CDR3 loop is CASSWRLAGSYEQYF. The CDR3 DNA sequence: TGTGCCAGCAGTTGGAGACTAGCGGGTTCCTACGAGCAGTACTTC. Full variable domain (remainder filled in from reference TRBV5-5 and TRBJ2-7): DAGVTQSPTHLIKTRGQQVTLRCSPISGHKSVSWYQQVLGQGPQFIFQYYEKEERGRGNFPDRFSARQFPNYSSELNVNALLLGDSALYLCASSWRLAGSYEQYFGPGTRLTVT.

The chain is built from TRBV20-1 and TRBJ1-1; weak D call: TRBD1 (5 bases). Trimming shortened V by 4 bases and J by 3 bases, and 12 bases separated the two germline ends. The V gene's germline CDR1 is DFQATT and CDR2 SNEGSKA (reference sequence). This CDR3 has 13 amino acids. CDR3 coding DNA: TGCAGTGCTATGGCTGGGGGGGACACTGAAGCTTTCTTT. This encodes CSAMAGGDTEAFF.

The chain links TRBV5-8 to TRBJ2-5, with no clear D. The CDR3 is 13 residues long. Germline lookup yields CDR1 SGHTS and CDR2 YDEGEE. Deletions cut 4 bases from V and 3 bases from J, with 10 bases between. The CDR3 loop is CASSLRTEETQYF. In DNA, the CDR3 is TGTGCCAGCAGCCTTCGGACGGAAGAGACCCAGTACTTC.

This clonotype was seen many times. The gene calls are TRBV13 and TRBJ2-1; TRBD1 matches 10 bases. CDR1 is PRHDT, CDR2 FYEKMQ, per germline (reference sequence). The length of the CDR3 is 15 residues. V trimming: 5 bases; J trimming: 7 bases; junction bases outside the gene matches: 8. DNA of the CDR3: TGTGCCAGCAGCGTGGGACAGGGGATCAGTAATGAGCAGTTCTTC. It codes for CASSVGQGISNEQFF.

The sample holds many counts of this clonotype. The chain is built from TRBV20-1 and TRBJ1-5; D is ambiguous. V was pared by 0 bases and J by 4 bases, with 13 bases between. Germline-derived CDR1 and CDR2 are DFQATT and SNEGSKA (reference sequence). The CDR3 has 15 residues. The DNA for the CDR3 is TGCAGTGCTAGAGAACCCCGGGAAGGGAATCAGCCCCAGCATTTT. It is translated as CSAREPREGNQPQHF.

This clonotype showed up many times. The chain combines TRBV9 with TRBJ2-2; possibly TRBD2 for D (6 bases). Germline V gene sequence: CDR1 SGDLS, CDR2 YYNGEE. V lost 0 bases and J 5 bases, leaving 11 bases between the germline ends. This CDR3 has 15 residues. The chain's CDR3 is CASSVDSGGTGELFF. In nucleotides, the CDR3 is TGTGCCAGCAGCGTAGATAGCGGAGGGACCGGGGAGCTGTTTTTT.

At least ten counts were recorded for this clonotype. This chain uses TRBV29-1 with TRBJ2-7; either TRBD1 or TRBD2 may supply D (5 bases each). Trimming took off 6 bases at V and 2 bases at J, with 17 bases between the two ends. From germline, CDR1 is SQVTM and CDR2 ANQGSEA. This CDR3 spans 14 amino acids. The CDR3 protein is CSVAHRDRTYEQYF. The CDR3 coding sequence is TGCAGCGTGGCGCACCGGGACCGAACCTACGAGCAGTACTTC.

The genes are TRBV6-4 and TRBJ1-1, with 9 bases aligning to TRBD1. The CDR3 is 18 residues long. V lost 6 bases and J lost 4; bases outside the gene matches: 18. Germline V gives CDR1 MRHNA, CDR2 SNTAGT. The DNA for the CDR3 is TGTGCCAGCAGCCAAGTAACGGACAGGGGCGCCCCAACCACTGAAGCTTTCTTT. Amino acid sequence: CASSQVTDRGAPTTEAFF.

This chain connects TRBV6-5 to TRBJ2-1; 7 bases line up with TRBD1. Germline V gene sequence: CDR1 MNHEY, CDR2 SVGAGI. CDR3 length equals 15 residues. J gave up 3 bases and V 2 bases, and 4 bases lay outside the gene matches. CDR3 in DNA: TGTGCCAGCAGTTACACTTCAGGGGGCTACAATGAGCAGTTCTTC. It yields the protein CASSYTSGGYNEQFF.

This clonotype was found many times. CDR3 nucleotide sequence: TGTGCCAGCAGTTTGGTTAGCGGGGGCTTCTCCTACAATGAGCAGTTCTTC. This codes for CASSLVSGGFSYNEQFF. This rearrangement joins TRBV12-3 or TRBV12-4 to TRBJ2-1; 9 bases map to TRBD2. CDR3 size: 17 residues. V dropped 3 bases and J dropped 0; count of bases not matched to a gene: 6.

This clonotype has a count of ten or more. The chain joins TRBV28 to TRBJ1-1; 7 nucleotides match TRBD1. The CDR3 runs 12 residues. V gave up 11 bases and J gave up 1 base; unmatched junction bases: 4. The germline V gene encodes CDR1 MDHEN and CDR2 SYDVKM. CDR3 sequence: CASRTGNTEAFF. Written as DNA, the CDR3 is TGTGCCTCAAGGACAGGGAACACTGAAGCTTTCTTT.

This clonotype was counted a few times. This chain joins TRBV18 and TRBJ2-5; D not certain. This CDR3 region has 16 residues. Germline lookup yields CDR1 KGHSH and CDR2 LQKENI. Trimming removed 6 bases at V and 1 base at J, with 18 bases between. The CDR3 DNA reads as TGTGCCAGCTCCCAACGAAAGGAGAGAATCCAAGAGACCCAGTACTTC. It specifies CASSQRKERIQETQYF.

This clonotype was observed many times. The rearrangement joins TRBV7-9 to TRBJ1-2, with unresolved D. The CDR3 is 13 amino acids. CDR1 is SEHNR and CDR2 is FQNEAQ in the germline V gene (reference sequence). The ends were cut back, 1 base at V and 4 bases at J, with 7 bases in the middle. CDR3 residues: CASSLVEIYGYTF. The CDR3 DNA reads TGTGCCAGCAGCTTAGTCGAGATCTATGGCTACACCTTC.

The rearrangement uses TRBV7-8 and TRBJ2-7, with D perhaps TRBD2 (6 bases). The CDR3 runs 15 residues. Germline V gene sequence: CDR1 SGHVS, CDR2 FQNEAQ. The V gene lost 4 bases and the J gene lost 3 bases, with 16 bases spanning the gap. CDR3 region: CASSSGRDLYYEQYF. The CDR3 DNA is TGTGCCAGCAGCTCTGGGCGGGACCTATACTACGAGCAGTACTTC.

This sequence joins TRBV6-5 and TRBJ2-7, with 15 bases fitting TRBD2. The CDR3 is 16 residues long. Trimming removed 4 bases from V and 5 bases from J; junction bases left unmatched: 6. The germline V gene has CDR1 MNHEY and CDR2 SVGAGI. CDR3 DNA sequence: TGTGCCAGCAGTTTGGGACTAGCGGGGGGAAGAGACGAGCAGTACTTC. Its translation: CASSLGLAGGRDEQYF.

J is TRBJ2-1 and V is TRBV30; a possible D gene is TRBD1 (5 bases). From germline, CDR1 is GTSNPN and CDR2 SVGIG (reference sequence). The CDR3 is made up of 13 amino acids. The V gene lost 4 bases and the J gene lost 7 bases, with 14 bases spanning the gap. In DNA form, the CDR3 reads TGTGCCTGGACGTGGGGCGACAATAATGAGCAGTTCTTC. Translating it yields CAWTWGDNNEQFF.

This clonotype was recorded many times. J is TRBJ1-2 and V is TRBV29-1; no clear D. Trimming stripped 7 bases from V and 8 bases from J, with 20 bases between. Germline V gene lookup returns CDR1 SQVTM and CDR2 ANQGSEA. The CDR3 consists of 13 residues. The CDR3 loop reads CSAVHGVAGGYTF. Written as DNA, the CDR3 is TGCAGCGCAGTCCACGGGGTCGCCGGCGGCTACACCTTC.

This clonotype showed up just a few times. This chain joins TRBV15 and TRBJ1-6; possibly TRBD1 for D (5 bases). V shed 3 bases and J shed 7 bases, with 10 bases lying between them. CDR1 is LNHNV and CDR2 is YYDKDF in the germline V gene (reference sequence). The CDR3 has 14 amino acids. The CDR3 region is CATSRRGGNSPLHF. The CDR3 DNA sequence: TGTGCCACCAGCAGGAGGGGAGGCAATTCACCCCTCCACTTT.

The gene calls are TRBV14 and TRBJ2-2; 7 bases match TRBD2. Germline loops: CDR1 SGHDN, CDR2 FVKESK. This CDR3 comprises 13 residues. The CDR3 sequence is CAGRGGDTGELFF. The DNA of the CDR3 is TGTGCGGGACGTGGGGGGGACACCGGGGAGCTGTTTTTT.